The clone carrying this T cell receptor beta chain was observed a handful of times. The germline gives CDR1 SGHAT, CDR2 FQNNGV. Trimming took 2 bases from V and 6 from J, leaving 16 bases between them. This CDR3 is 15 amino acids long. These data are taken from a study of response to subunit inactivated influenza vaccine. TCRdb itself ran the RT-PCR reads through MiXCR, one entry per CDR3 protein. The data show some 550,000 distinct CDR3 sequences, under 25% seen once. The same data also went into a second study, on T cells expressing NK-cell markers. This second report adds: With UMIs, 5'RACE template switching was used to make TCR beta cDNA.

The source of this sequence is a man aged 50 to 60 who received an inactivated influenza vaccine. The starting material was CD4+ T cells sorted from PBMCs, obtained roughly 12 days after vaccination. The V gene is TRBV11-2, the J gene TRBJ2-5, with a weak D call TRBD1 (5 bases). CDR3 residues: CASSLSPLGPQTQYF. The CDR3 DNA is TGTGCCAGCAGCTTAAGCCCCCTGGGGCCACAGACCCAGTACTTC.